The clone carrying this T cell receptor (beta chain) has ten or more counts. Its target is not known. TCRdb itself ran the 5' RACE reads through MiXCR, one entry per CDR3 protein. The table lists approximately 66,000 distinct CDR3 sequences, 3.5% to 5.5% of them singletons, with 6.5% to 7.5% in the top ten. This sample is drawn from a study of neurological immune-mediated disorders. Whole-study results and caveats: The level of TCR clonal expansion was highest in patients with HTLV-1-associated myelopathy and lowest in multiple sclerosis, where it fell below the level seen in healthy controls.

Germline CDR1 is SGHRS and CDR2 is YFSETQ. The length of the CDR3 is 14 residues. Between the trimmed V and J ends, which lost 6 bases and 3 bases, there was a span of 16 bases. The origin of this receptor is a man aged 25-40 years with multiple sclerosis. The chain employs TRBV5-1 and TRBJ2-7, with D possibly TRBD1 on 6 matching bases. The sample comprised PBMCs. The CDR3 coding sequence is TGCGCCAGCATCCAAAAAGAGGACAGCTACGAGCAGTACTTC. Translating it yields CASIQKEDSYEQYF.